A single sample is the source of the 6 T cell receptor beta chains below, sequenced in a study of siplizumab effects on memory and regulatory T cells. Only in-frame clones appear in the TCRdb table, and some are missing; sequencing was by immunoSEQ multiplex PCR. The data contain some 100,000 clones, 93% of them singletons. The sample taken for sequencing was CD8+ T cells sorted from blood. The receptors here all came from a human donor in good health.

This chain links TRBV6-6 with TRBJ2-7; 7 bases agree with TRBD2. V lost 8 bases to trimming and J lost 3 bases; unmatched junction nucleotides: 4. CDR1 is MNHNY, CDR2 SVGAGI, per germline (reference sequence). The CDR3 runs to 12 residues. Here the CDR3 DNA reads TGTGCCAGCGCAAGCGGGATCTACGAGCAGTACTTC. The encoded protein is CASASGIYEQYF.

V and J are TRBV27 and TRBJ1-2; D is undetermined. The CDR3 spans 14 residues. The germline V gene encodes CDR1 MNHEY and CDR2 SMNVEV (reference sequence). V shed 6 bases and J shed 4 bases, with 15 bases lying between them. The CDR3 is CASRLLSGGYGYTF. DNA for the CDR3: TGTGCCAGCAGATTACTTTCGGGCGGCTATGGCTACACCTTC.

The chain carries TRBV6-1 and TRBJ2-5, with TRBD2 as a possible D gene (5 bases). This CDR3 has 15 residues. Germline V gene data show CDR1 as MNHNS and CDR2 as SASEGT. Trimming removed 4 bases at V and 2 bases at J, with 14 bases between. The CDR3: CASSAAGSLQETQYF. The DNA for the CDR3 is TGTGCCAGCAGTGCCGCTGGGAGTTTACAAGAGACCCAGTACTTC.

The chain is built from TRBV7-9 and TRBJ2-6, with TRBD1 identical over 8 bases. Germline lookup yields CDR1 SEHNR and CDR2 FQNEAQ (reference sequence). The CDR3 length is 18 residues. V shed 5 bases, J shed 0 bases, and the junction held 9 bases outside the gene matches. The CDR3 reads CASSAPGQVASGANVLTF. The DNA of the CDR3 is TGTGCCAGCAGCGCACCGGGACAGGTGGCCTCTGGGGCCAACGTCCTGACTTTC. Full variable domain (remainder filled in from reference TRBV7-9 and TRBJ2-6): DTGVSQNPRHKITKRGQNVTFRCDPISEHNRLYWYRQTLGQGPEFLTYFQNEAQLEKSRLLSDRFSAERPKGSFSTLEIQRTEQGDSAMYLCASSAPGQVASGANVLTFGAGSRLTVL.

V is TRBV21-1 and J is TRBJ1-2; the table's D gene call, TRBD1, was not cross checked with the DNA. TRBV21-1 is a pseudogene segment. The length of the CDR3 is 13 residues. The CDR3 DNA reads TGTGCCAGCAGGAACACAGGGGTGGTTTGCTACACCTTC. Amino acids: CASRNTGVVCYTF.

For the CDR3, the DNA is TGCGCCAGCAGCCCTACGCACGGACACGGAAACACCATATATTTT. Protein sequence: CASSPTHGHGNTIYF. V and J are TRBV4-1 and TRBJ1-3; possibly TRBD1 for D (5 bases). CDR3 size: 15 residues. Deletions cut 4 bases from V and 4 bases from J, with 14 bases between. Germline V CDR1 and CDR2: MGHRA, YSYEKL.